The 30 T cell receptor beta chains given below trace back to one sample, sequenced in a study of T cell responses to AZD1222 COVID-19 vaccine. TCRdb keeps only in-frame clones here, not all; method: immunoSEQ multiplex PCR. The table lists about 150,000 clones, more than 85% of them singletons. The starting material was peripheral blood, obtained on day 0 of AZD1222 vaccination. The receptors originated from an adult in good health.

This clone showed up just once. This chain links TRBV3-1 (or the pseudogene TRBV3-2) with TRBJ2-2; possible D gene TRBD1, 6 bases. In germline, CDR1 is LGHDT, CDR2 YNNKEL (reference sequence). This CDR3 spans 16 amino acids. Trimming removed 3 bases from V and 1 base from J, with 12 bases in between. CDR3 sequence reads: CASSHSGRGNTGELFF. CDR3 nucleotides: TGTGCCAGCAGCCACTCGGGCAGGGGGAACACCGGGGAGCTGTTTTTT.

The rearrangement joins TRBV27 to TRBJ2-1; a possible D gene is TRBD1 (8 bases). Germline CDR1 MNHEY, CDR2 SMNVEV (reference sequence). The CDR3 runs to 13 residues. Trimming removed 8 bases at V and 8 bases at J, with 16 bases between. The CDR3 nucleotides read TGTGCCAGCTCGCTACAGGGGGGGTATGAGCAGTTCTTC. Its translation: CASSLQGGYEQFF.

The gene calls are TRBV6-5 and TRBJ2-7; 9 bases are a match to TRBD2. The CDR3 is made up of 14 amino acids. Per germline, CDR1 MNHEY and CDR2 SVGAGI. J gave up 6 bases and V 7 bases, and 10 bases lay outside the gene matches. The DNA of the CDR3 is TGTGCCAGCAAAACGAGTCTAGCGGGGTTCGAGCAGTACTTC. Translation gives CASKTSLAGFEQYF.

This sequence joins TRBV3-1 (or the pseudogene TRBV3-2) and TRBJ2-5; D unresolved. The CDR3 has 19 amino acids. Germline-derived CDR1 and CDR2 are LGHDT and YNNKEL (reference sequence). Trimming removed 1 base from V and 5 bases from J, with 26 bases in between. CDR3 nucleotides: TGTGCCAGCAGCCAAGTTTCGGTGCTAGTAGGTATTTGGTCGGAGACCCAGTACTTC. It codes for CASSQVSVLVGIWSETQYF.

The chain combines TRBV5-1 with TRBJ1-2; D might be TRBD1 (6 bases). CDR3 length: 13 residues. Germline V gives CDR1 SGHRS, CDR2 YFSETQ. Trimming left V 0 bases short and J 8 bases short, with 11 bases between. The CDR3 reads CASSLGKGEGYTF. Here the CDR3 DNA reads TGCGCCAGCAGCTTGGGGAAGGGGGAAGGCTACACCTTC.

The chain joins TRBV27 to TRBJ1-1, with D perhaps TRBD1 (6 bases). Germline V gene lookup returns CDR1 MNHEY and CDR2 SMNVEV (reference sequence). V was cut by 5 bases and J by 3 bases, with 16 bases left in between. This CDR3 spans 15 amino acids. The CDR3 DNA reads as TGTGCCAGCAGTGAACAGGGACCGTGGGACACTGAAGCTTTCTTT. Residues: CASSEQGPWDTEAFF.

In this sample, this clone turned up many times. The chain employs TRBV4-2 and TRBJ2-5; D might be TRBD2 (6 bases). This CDR3 comprises 16 residues. CDR1 and CDR2 (germline): LGHNA, YNFKEQ. The V and J ends lost 0 bases and 1 base respectively, with 12 bases between them. The CDR3 loop is CASSQDFGSGQETQYF. CDR3 nucleotides: TGTGCCAGCAGCCAAGATTTCGGTAGCGGCCAAGAGACCCAGTACTTC.

V is TRBV12-3 or TRBV12-4 and J is TRBJ1-2; D may be TRBD1 (5 bases). The CDR3 spans 13 residues. V lost 5 bases and J lost 7, with 14 bases in between. The CDR3 nucleotides read TGTGCCAGCAGTCACACAGAGGGGTTTGGCTACACCTTC. Its protein product is CASSHTEGFGYTF.

CDR3 protein: CASSLGGTGSYEQYF. CDR3 nucleotides: TGCGCCAGCAGCTTGGGAGGGACAGGGTCCTACGAGCAGTACTTC. The chain recombines TRBV5-1 with TRBJ2-7; 9 nucleotides line up with TRBD1. Germline V CDR1 and CDR2: SGHRS, YFSETQ. There are 15 residues in the CDR3. Germline trimming cut 0 bases from V and 1 base from J; bases unmatched to any gene: 2.

The chain employs TRBV9 and TRBJ2-7; 11 bases fit TRBD2. With 3 bases clipped from V and 2 bases from J, the junction kept 7 bases outside the gene matches. Germline V gives CDR1 SGDLS, CDR2 YYNGEE. The CDR3 contains 16 residues. In DNA form, the CDR3 reads TGTGCCAGCAGCGCCCCACTAGCGGGGGCTACCTACGAGCAGTACTTC. Its translation: CASSAPLAGATYEQYF.

The chain has TRBV6-5 and TRBJ1-1, with 9 bases lining up with TRBD1. The CDR3 runs to 14 residues. V trimming: 5 bases; J trimming: 2 bases; junction bases outside the gene matches: 3. In germline, CDR1 is MNHEY, CDR2 SVGAGI. DNA of the CDR3: TGTGCCAGCAGTCAACAGGGGGCTAACACTGAAGCTTTCTTT. Translation: CASSQQGANTEAFF.

The V and J genes are TRBV5-1 and TRBJ1-4; tentatively, D is TRBD1 (5 bases). The CDR3 has 15 residues. V lost 2 bases and J lost 0, with 8 bases in between. CDR1 is SGHRS, CDR2 YFSETQ, per germline. CDR3 sequence reads: CASSFQGPTNEKLFF. CDR3 coding DNA: TGCGCCAGCAGCTTCCAGGGACCAACTAATGAAAAACTGTTTTTT.

CDR3 protein: CATSRDRNEKLFF. Here the CDR3 DNA reads TGTGCCACCAGCAGAGACAGGAATGAAAAACTGTTTTTT. The chain joins TRBV15 to TRBJ1-4; D uncertain. V dropped 0 bases and J dropped 5 bases, with 4 bases sitting between them. The germline gives CDR1 LNHNV, CDR2 YYDKDF (reference sequence). The CDR3 spans 13 residues.

The rearrangement links TRBV5-1 to TRBJ1-2, with a weak D call TRBD1 (5 bases). V lost 0 bases and J 6 bases, leaving 21 bases between the germline ends. The CDR3 extends over 17 amino acids. Per germline, CDR1 SGHRS and CDR2 YFSETQ. CDR3 loop: CASSLDPVVEGANGYTF. The CDR3 nucleotides read TGCGCCAGCAGCTTGGACCCTGTAGTCGAAGGGGCGAATGGCTACACCTTC.

The chain recombines TRBV18 with TRBJ1-6, with D perhaps TRBD1 (6 bases). This CDR3 is built from 14 residues. Per germline, CDR1 KGHSH and CDR2 LQKENI. Trimming cost V 6 bases and J 6 bases, with 12 bases left between them. CDR3 in amino acids: CASSPTQGNSPLHF. DNA for the CDR3: TGTGCCAGCTCGCCAACACAGGGTAATTCACCCCTCCACTTT.

A remark on this clone: The junction and the germline gene differ at one end; a read error may be behind it. V is TRBV7-6 and J is TRBJ2-2; no reliable D call. Germline CDR1 is SGHVS and CDR2 is FNYEAQ. CDR3 length equals 13 residues. CDR3 nucleotides: TGTGCCAGCAGATTAGACCCAGCCGGGGAGCTGTTTTTT. Its protein product is CASRLDPAGELFF.

This chain uses TRBV28 with TRBJ2-3; D is perhaps TRBD2 (5 bases). The CDR3 totals 14 residues. Germline CDR1 and CDR2: MDHEN and SYDVKM. Trimming shortened V by 3 bases and J by 8 bases, and 15 bases separated the two germline ends. The CDR3 spells CASSLWAGTSTQYF. CDR3 DNA: TGTGCCAGCAGTTTGTGGGCGGGTACCTCTACGCAGTATTTT.

This chain uses TRBV7-2 with TRBJ2-2, with D perhaps given as TRBD1 or TRBD2 (5 bases each). Germline CDR1 is SGHTA and CDR2 is FQGNSA. V was clipped by 1 base and J by 7 bases, with 13 bases between them. The CDR3 consists of 15 residues. CDR3: CASSLDMGRVGELFF. CDR3 coding DNA: TGTGCCAGCAGCTTAGATATGGGGCGGGTCGGGGAGCTGTTTTTT.

The rearrangement uses TRBV19 and TRBJ2-1; 9 bases are shared with TRBD2. J gave up 5 bases and V 5 bases, and 4 bases lay outside the gene matches. This CDR3 comprises 14 residues. Looked up from germline, CDR1 is LNHDA and CDR2 is SQIVND (reference sequence). CDR3 bases: TGTGCCAGTAGTTCAAGCGGGGGGAACAATGAGCAGTTCTTC. Translated: CASSSSGGNNEQFF.

The rearrangement uses TRBV28 and TRBJ1-1; D is uncertain. Germline CDR1 and CDR2: MDHEN and SYDVKM. V was clipped by 3 bases and J by 1 base, with 3 bases between them. CDR3 length equals 12 residues. Here the CDR3 reads CASSFQNTEAFF. CDR3 in DNA: TGTGCCAGCAGTTTTCAGAACACTGAAGCTTTCTTT.

J is TRBJ1-4 and V is TRBV3-1 (or the pseudogene TRBV3-2); D is possibly TRBD1 (5 bases). The CDR3 covers 14 residues. Germline V CDR1 and CDR2: LGHDT, YNNKEL (reference sequence). The V end was cut by 3 bases, the J end by 4 bases, with 9 bases between. CDR3 region: CASSHGQSNEKLFF. The CDR3 DNA reads as TGTGCCAGCAGCCATGGACAAAGTAATGAAAAACTGTTTTTT.

V usage is TRBV28 and J usage is TRBJ1-6; D remains unclear. The V gene's germline CDR1 is MDHEN and CDR2 SYDVKM. The V and J ends lost 6 bases and 6 bases respectively, with 3 bases between them. This CDR3 comprises 11 residues. CDR3 amino acids: CASSLNSPLHF. The CDR3 coding sequence is TGTGCCAGCAGCCTTAATTCACCCCTCCACTTT.

The chain's CDR3 is CASSLGAAGSNNEQFF. CDR3 coding DNA: TGCGCCAGCAGCTTGGGTGCGGCGGGGTCCAACAATGAGCAGTTCTTC. The genes are TRBV5-1 and TRBJ2-1; weak D call: TRBD2 (6 bases). V dropped 0 bases and J dropped 5 bases, with 15 bases sitting between them. The CDR3 consists of 16 residues. Germline loops: CDR1 SGHRS, CDR2 YFSETQ. Together with reference TRBV5-1 and TRBJ2-1, the CDR3 gives the full variable domain: KAGVTQTPRYLIKTRGQQVTLSCSPISGHRSVSWYQQTPGQGLQFLFEYFSETQRNKGNFPGRFSGRQFSNSRSEMNVSTLELGDSALYLCASSLGAAGSNNEQFFGPGTRLTVL.

The V and J genes are TRBV30 and TRBJ1-4; TRBD1 might be the D (6 bases). The CDR3 has 14 residues. Trimming removed 0 bases from V and 10 bases from J, with 15 bases in between. Germline CDR1 reads GTSNPN; CDR2 reads SVGIG (reference sequence). The CDR3 protein is CAWSVANRGGKLFF. In DNA, the CDR3 is TGTGCCTGGAGTGTAGCCAACAGAGGGGGAAAACTGTTTTTT.

The chain uses TRBV5-4 and TRBJ1-1; D remains unclear. The V gene's germline CDR1 is SGHNT and CDR2 YYREEE (reference sequence). Trimming removed 4 bases at V and 3 bases at J, with 16 bases between. The CDR3 totals 15 residues. CDR3 in DNA: TGTGCCAGCAGCGTAAGATTCGGAAGTGACACTGAAGCTTTCTTT. Translation: CASSVRFGSDTEAFF.

Here the CDR3 DNA reads TGTGCCAGTAGTTCTACCGGGACTAGCGGGGCCTACGAGCAGTACTTC. Translation gives CASSSTGTSGAYEQYF. The V and J genes are TRBV19 and TRBJ2-7; 13 nucleotides agree with TRBD2. The CDR3 has 16 amino acids. Looked up from germline, CDR1 is LNHDA and CDR2 is SQIVND (reference sequence). V dropped 5 bases and J dropped 2; count of bases not matched to a gene: 6.

This clone was observed a single time. The V and J genes are TRBV6-5 and TRBJ2-7, with 8 positions matching TRBD1. CDR3 length: 14 amino acids. Per the germline V gene, CDR1 is MNHEY and CDR2 is SVGAGI. V was pared by 5 bases and J by 6 bases, with 9 bases of the junction left unmatched. CDR3 region: CASSKTGGYGEQYF. CDR3 sequence (DNA): TGTGCCAGCAGTAAAACAGGGGGTTATGGCGAGCAGTACTTC.

This clone showed up just a few times. This chain links TRBV2 with TRBJ2-1; D may correspond to TRBD1 or TRBD2 (6 bases each). Trimming cost V 6 bases and J 5 bases, with 14 bases left between them. The CDR3 runs to 14 residues. Germline V lookup: CDR1 SNHLY, CDR2 FYNNEI. The CDR3 protein is CASRGASEDNEQFF. The DNA of the CDR3 is TGTGCCAGCAGGGGGGCTAGCGAGGACAATGAGCAGTTCTTC.

The genes are TRBV11-2 and TRBJ2-3; 11 bases line up with TRBD2. The J segment lost 4 bases and the V segment lost 3 bases, leaving 9 bases of the junction unmatched. This CDR3 comprises 17 residues. Germline V gene sequence: CDR1 SGHAT, CDR2 FQNNGV. CDR3 nucleotides: TGTGCCAGCAGCTTGGGTCGCAATAGCGGGGGGGCAGATACGCAGTATTTT. Protein product: CASSLGRNSGGADTQYF.

This rearrangement joins TRBV5-1 to TRBJ1-1; maybe TRBD1 (6 bases). This CDR3 comprises 16 residues. The V gene's germline CDR1 is SGHRS and CDR2 YFSETQ. V lost 4 bases, J lost 4 bases, and 20 bases lay in between. CDR3 in amino acids: CASSLGDTGTGTEAFF. CDR3 coding DNA: TGCGCCAGCAGCCTGGGGGATACAGGGACGGGCACTGAAGCTTTCTTT.